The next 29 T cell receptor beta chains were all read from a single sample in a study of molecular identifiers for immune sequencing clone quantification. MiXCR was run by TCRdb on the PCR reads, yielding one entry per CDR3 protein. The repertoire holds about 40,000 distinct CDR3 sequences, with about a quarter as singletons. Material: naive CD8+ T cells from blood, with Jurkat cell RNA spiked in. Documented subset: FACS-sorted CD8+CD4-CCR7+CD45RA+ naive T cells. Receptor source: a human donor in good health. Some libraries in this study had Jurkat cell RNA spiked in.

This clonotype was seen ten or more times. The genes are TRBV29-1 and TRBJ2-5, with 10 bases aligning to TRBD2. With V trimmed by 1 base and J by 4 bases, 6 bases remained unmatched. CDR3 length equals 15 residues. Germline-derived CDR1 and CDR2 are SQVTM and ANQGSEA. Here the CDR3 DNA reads TGCAGCGTTGAAGGTTCTAGCGGGAGATCAGAGACCCAGTACTTC. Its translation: CSVEGSSGRSETQYF.

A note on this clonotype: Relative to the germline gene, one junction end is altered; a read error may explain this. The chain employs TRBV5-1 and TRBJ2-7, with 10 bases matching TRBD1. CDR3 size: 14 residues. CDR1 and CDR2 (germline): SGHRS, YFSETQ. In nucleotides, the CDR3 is TGCGCCAGCAGTTTGGACAGGGGGATGAACGAGCAGTACTTC. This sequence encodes CASSLDRGMNEQYF.

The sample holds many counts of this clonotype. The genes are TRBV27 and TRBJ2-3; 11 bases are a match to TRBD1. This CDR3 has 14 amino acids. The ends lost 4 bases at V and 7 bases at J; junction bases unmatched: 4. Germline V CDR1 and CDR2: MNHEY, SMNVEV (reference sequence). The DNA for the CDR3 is TGTGCCAGCAGTTATGGACAGGGGGCATATACGCAGTATTTT. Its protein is CASSYGQGAYTQYF.

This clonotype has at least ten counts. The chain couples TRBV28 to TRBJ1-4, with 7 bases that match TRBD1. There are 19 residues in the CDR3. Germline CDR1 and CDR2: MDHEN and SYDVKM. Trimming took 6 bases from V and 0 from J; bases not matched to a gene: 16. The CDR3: CASSRGAGQARATNEKLFF. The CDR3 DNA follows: TGTGCCAGCAGCCGAGGTGCCGGACAGGCGCGTGCAACTAATGAAAAACTGTTTTTT. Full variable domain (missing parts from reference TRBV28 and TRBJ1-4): DVKVTQSSRYLVKRTGEKVFLECVQDMDHENMFWYRQDPGLGLRLIYFSYDVKMKEKGDIPEGYSVSREKKERFSLILESASTNQTSMYLCASSRGAGQARATNEKLFFGSGTQLSVL.

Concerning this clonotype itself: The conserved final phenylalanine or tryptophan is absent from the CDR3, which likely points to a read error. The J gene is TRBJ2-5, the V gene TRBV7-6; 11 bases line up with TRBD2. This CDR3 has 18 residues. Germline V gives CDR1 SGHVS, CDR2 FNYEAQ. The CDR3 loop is CASSLDHPGLAAQGTQYL. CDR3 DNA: TGTGCCAGCAGCTTAGATCATCCGGGACTAGCGGCACAAGGGACCCAGTACCTC.

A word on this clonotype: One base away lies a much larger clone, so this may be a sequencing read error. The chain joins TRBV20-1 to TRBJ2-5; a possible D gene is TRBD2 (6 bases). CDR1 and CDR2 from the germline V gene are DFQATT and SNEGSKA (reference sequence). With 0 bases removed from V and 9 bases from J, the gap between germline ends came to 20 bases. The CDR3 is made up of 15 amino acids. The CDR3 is CSARDFGGEREPQYF. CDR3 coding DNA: TGCAGTGCTAGAGACTTCGGCGGGGAGAGGGAGCCCCAGTACTTC.

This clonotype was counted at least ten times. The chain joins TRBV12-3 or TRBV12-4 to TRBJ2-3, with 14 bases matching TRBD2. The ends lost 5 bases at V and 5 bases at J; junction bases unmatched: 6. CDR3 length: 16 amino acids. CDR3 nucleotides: TGTGCCAGCAGTCTGGGACTAGCGGGGGTGAAAGATACGCAGTATTTT. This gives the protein CASSLGLAGVKDTQYF.

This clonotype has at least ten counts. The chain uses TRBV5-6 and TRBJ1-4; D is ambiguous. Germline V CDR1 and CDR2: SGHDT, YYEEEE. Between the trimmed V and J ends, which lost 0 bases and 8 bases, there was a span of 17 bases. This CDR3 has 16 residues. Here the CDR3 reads CASSLALGREREKLFF. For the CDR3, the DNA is TGTGCCAGCAGCTTGGCCCTAGGGAGGGAACGCGAAAAACTGTTTTTT. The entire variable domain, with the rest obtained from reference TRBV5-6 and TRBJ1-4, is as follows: DAGVTQSPTHLIKTRGQQVTLRCSPKSGHDTVSWYQQALGQGPQFIFQYYEEEERQRGNFPDRFSGHQFPNYSSELNVNALLLGDSALYLCASSLALGREREKLFFGSGTQLSVL.

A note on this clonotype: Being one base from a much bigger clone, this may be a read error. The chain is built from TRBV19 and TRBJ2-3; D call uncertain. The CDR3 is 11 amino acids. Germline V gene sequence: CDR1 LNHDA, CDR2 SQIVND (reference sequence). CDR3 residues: CASSMSDTHYF. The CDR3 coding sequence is TGTGCCAGTAGTATGTCAGATACGCACTATTTT.

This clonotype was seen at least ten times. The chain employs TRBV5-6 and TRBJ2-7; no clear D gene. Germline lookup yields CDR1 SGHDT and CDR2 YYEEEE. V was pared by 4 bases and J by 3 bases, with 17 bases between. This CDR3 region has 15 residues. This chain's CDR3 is CASSQQWSGGYEQYF. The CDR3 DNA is TGTGCCAGCAGCCAGCAATGGTCCGGTGGCTACGAGCAGTACTTC.

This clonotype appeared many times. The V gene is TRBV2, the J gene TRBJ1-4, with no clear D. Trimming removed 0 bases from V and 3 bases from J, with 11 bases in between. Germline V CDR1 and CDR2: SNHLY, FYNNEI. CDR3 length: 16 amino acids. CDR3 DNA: TGTGCCAGCAGTGAAGCGCTGGCACCGGCTAATGAAAAACTGTTTTTT. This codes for CASSEALAPANEKLFF.

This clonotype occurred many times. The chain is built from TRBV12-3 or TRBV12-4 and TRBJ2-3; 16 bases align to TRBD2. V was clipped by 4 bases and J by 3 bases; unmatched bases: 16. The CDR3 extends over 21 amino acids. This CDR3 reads CASSSLLRGTSGGAVTDTQYF. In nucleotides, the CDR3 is TGTGCCAGCAGTTCCCTCCTTCGCGGGACTAGCGGGGGGGCCGTGACAGATACGCAGTATTTT.

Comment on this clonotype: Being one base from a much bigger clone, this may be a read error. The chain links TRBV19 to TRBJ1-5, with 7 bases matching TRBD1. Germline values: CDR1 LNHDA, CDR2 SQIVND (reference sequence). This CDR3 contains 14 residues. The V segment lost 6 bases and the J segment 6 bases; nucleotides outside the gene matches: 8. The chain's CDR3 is CASSDDRDGQPQHF. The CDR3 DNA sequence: TGTGCCAGTAGCGACGACAGGGACGGTCAGCCCCAGCATTTT.

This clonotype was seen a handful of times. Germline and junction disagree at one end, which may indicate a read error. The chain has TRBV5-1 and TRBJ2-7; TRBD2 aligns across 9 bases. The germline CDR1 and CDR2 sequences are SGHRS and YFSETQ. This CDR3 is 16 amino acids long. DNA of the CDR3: TGCGCCCGCAGCCTGATTGAGCGCGGGGGGGGGTACGAGCAGTACTTC. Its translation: CARSLIERGGGYEQYF.

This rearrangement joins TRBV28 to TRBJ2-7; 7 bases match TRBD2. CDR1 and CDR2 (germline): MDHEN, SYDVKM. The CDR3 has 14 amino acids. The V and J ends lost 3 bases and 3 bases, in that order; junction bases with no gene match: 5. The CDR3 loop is CASSFPGLHYEQYF. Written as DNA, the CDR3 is TGTGCCAGCAGTTTCCCGGGACTACACTACGAGCAGTACTTC.

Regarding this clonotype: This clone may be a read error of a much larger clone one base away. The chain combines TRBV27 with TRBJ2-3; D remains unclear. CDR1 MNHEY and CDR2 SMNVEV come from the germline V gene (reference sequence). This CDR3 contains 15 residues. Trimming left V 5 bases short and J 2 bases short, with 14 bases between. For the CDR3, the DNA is TGTGCCAGCAGTCCCCCCGAGACAATCACAGATACGCAGTATTTT. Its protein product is CASSPPETITDTQYF.

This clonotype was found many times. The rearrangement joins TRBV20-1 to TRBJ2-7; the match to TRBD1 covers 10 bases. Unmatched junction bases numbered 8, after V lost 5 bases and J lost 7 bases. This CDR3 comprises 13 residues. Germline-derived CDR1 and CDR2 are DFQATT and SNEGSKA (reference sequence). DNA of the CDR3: TGCAGTGCTCTTGACAGGGGGCTCGGGGAGCAGTACTTC. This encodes CSALDRGLGEQYF.

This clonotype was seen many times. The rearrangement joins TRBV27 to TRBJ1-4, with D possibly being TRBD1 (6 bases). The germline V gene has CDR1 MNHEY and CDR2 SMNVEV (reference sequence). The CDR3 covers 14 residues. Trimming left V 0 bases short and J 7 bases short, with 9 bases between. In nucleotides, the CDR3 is TGTGCCAGCAGTTTATCACAGGGAACTGAAAAACTGTTTTTT. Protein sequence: CASSLSQGTEKLFF.

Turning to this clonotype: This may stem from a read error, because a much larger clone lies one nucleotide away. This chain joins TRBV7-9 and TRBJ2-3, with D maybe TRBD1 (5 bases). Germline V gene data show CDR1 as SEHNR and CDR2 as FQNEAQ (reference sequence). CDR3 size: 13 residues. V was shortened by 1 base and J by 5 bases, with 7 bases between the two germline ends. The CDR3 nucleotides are TGTGCCAGCAGCTTAGGGGGCAAAGATACGCAGTATTTT. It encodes CASSLGGKDTQYF.

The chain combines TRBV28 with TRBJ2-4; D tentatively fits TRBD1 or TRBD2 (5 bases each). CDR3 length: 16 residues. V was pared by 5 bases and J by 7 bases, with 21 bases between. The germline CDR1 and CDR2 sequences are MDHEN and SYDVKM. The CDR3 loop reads CASSEGRPLAINIQYF. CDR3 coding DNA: TGTGCCAGCAGTGAGGGACGGCCGCTAGCCATTAACATTCAGTACTTC. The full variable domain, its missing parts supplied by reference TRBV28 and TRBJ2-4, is DVKVTQSSRYLVKRTGEKVFLECVQDMDHENMFWYRQDPGLGLRLIYFSYDVKMKEKGDIPEGYSVSREKKERFSLILESASTNQTSMYLCASSEGRPLAINIQYFGAGTRLSVL.

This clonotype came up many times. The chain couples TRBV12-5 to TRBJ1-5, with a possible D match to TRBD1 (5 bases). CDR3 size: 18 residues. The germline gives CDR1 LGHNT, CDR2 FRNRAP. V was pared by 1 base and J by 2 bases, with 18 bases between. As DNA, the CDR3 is TGTGCTAGTGGTTTGGATCCGTGGGTCGGGGGTCGCAATCAGCCCCAGCATTTT. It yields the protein CASGLDPWVGGRNQPQHF. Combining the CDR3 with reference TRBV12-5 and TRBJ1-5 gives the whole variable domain DARVTQTPRHKVTEMGQEVTMRCQPILGHNTVFWYRQTMMQGLELLAYFRNRAPLDDSGMPKDRFSAEMPDATLATLKIQPSEPRDSAVYFCASGLDPWVGGRNQPQHFGDGTRLSIL.

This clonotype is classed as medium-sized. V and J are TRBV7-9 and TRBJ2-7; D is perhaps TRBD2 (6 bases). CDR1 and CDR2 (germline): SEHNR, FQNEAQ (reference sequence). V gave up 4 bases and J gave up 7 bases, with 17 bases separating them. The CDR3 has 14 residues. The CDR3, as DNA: TGTGCCAGCAGCTCCAAATCAGGTGGAGGGGAGCAGTACTTC. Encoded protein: CASSSKSGGGEQYF.

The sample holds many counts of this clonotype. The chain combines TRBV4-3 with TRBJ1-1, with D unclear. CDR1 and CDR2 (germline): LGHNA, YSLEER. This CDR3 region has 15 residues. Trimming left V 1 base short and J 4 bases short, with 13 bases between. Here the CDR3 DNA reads TGCGCCAGCAGCCAAGTTGAAGGGTCAATCACTGAAGCTTTCTTT. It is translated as CASSQVEGSITEAFF.

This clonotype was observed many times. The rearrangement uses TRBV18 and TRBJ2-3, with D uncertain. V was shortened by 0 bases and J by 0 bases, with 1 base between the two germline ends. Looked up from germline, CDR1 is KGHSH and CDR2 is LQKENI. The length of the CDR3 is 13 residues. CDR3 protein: CASSPPSTDTQYF. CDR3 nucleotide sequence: TGTGCCAGCTCACCACCGAGCACAGATACGCAGTATTTT. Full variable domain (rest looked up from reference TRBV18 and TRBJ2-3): NAGVMQNPRHLVRRRGQEARLRCSPMKGHSHVYWYRQLPEEGLKFMVYLQKENIIDESGMPKERFSAEFPKEGPSILRIQQVVRGDSAAYFCASSPPSTDTQYFGPGTRLTVL.

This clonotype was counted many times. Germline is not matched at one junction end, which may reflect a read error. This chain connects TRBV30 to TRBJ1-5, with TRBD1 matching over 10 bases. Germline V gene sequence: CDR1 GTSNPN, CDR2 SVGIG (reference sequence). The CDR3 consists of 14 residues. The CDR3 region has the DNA TGTGCCTGGAGTGCGGGACAGGGGAATCGGCCCCAGCATTTT. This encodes CAWSAGQGNRPQHF.

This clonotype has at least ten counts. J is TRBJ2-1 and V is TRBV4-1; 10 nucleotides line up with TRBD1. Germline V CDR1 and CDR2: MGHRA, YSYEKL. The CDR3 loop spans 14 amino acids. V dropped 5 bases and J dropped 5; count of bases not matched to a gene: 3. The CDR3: CASSWDRGNNEQFF. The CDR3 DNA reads TGCGCCAGCAGCTGGGACAGGGGAAACAATGAGCAGTTCTTC.

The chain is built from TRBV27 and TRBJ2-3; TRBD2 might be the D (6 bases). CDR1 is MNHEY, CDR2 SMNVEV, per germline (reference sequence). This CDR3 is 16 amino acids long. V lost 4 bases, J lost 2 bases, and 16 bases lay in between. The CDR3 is CASSSGVGQDTDTQYF. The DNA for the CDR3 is TGTGCCAGCAGTTCGGGGGTGGGGCAGGACACAGATACGCAGTATTTT.

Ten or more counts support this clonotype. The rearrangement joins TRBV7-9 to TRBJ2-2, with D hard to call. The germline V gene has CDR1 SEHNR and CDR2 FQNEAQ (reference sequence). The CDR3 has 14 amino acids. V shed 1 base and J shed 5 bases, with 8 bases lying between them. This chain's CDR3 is CASSLVSGTGELFF. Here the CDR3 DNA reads TGTGCCAGCAGCTTAGTATCCGGGACCGGGGAGCTGTTTTTT.

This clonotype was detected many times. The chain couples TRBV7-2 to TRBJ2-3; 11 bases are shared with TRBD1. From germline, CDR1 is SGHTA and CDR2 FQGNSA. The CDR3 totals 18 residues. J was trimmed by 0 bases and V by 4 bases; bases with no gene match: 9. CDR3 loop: CASSSGQGVLPSTDTQYF. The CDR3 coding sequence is TGTGCCAGCAGCTCGGGACAGGGGGTCCTGCCTAGCACAGATACGCAGTATTTT.